This is a list of T cell receptor beta chains from one sample in a study of blood T cell repertoires in COVID-19. Method: immunoSEQ multiplex PCR; TCRdb's copy keeps in-frame clones and lacks some. Of about 71,000 clones listed, around 87% are singletons. The sample was peripheral blood. These TCRs come from a man aged 50 or older with acute or convalescent COVID-19. Both conserved end residues are part of each CDR3. The D gene is left open where the match is weak. Some rows have no size entry. The others give once, few or many, or a class for an expanded clone.

V gene,clone size,J gene,D gene,CDR3 DNA,CDR3 protein
TRBV4-3,NA,TRBJ2-2,TRBD1,TGCGCCAGCAGCCCCGAACCAGCGGGACAGGGGCGCGAGACCGGGGAGCTGTTTTTT,CASSPEPAGQGRETGELFF
TRBV19,NA,TRBJ1-1,NA,TGTGCCAGTAGTATTACACTGAACACTGAAGCTTTCTTT,CASSITLNTEAFF
TRBV11-3,NA,TRBJ2-1,TRBD2,TGTGCCAGCAGCTCGACCCCGGCTAGCGGGGGAGCTCCATCCTACAATGAGCAGTTCTTC,CASSSTPASGGAPSYNEQFF
TRBV10-3,few,TRBJ2-1,NA,TGTGCCATCTCAGGGTCAGGGTCGCAGTTCTTC,CAISGSGSQFF
TRBV9,NA,TRBJ2-2,NA,TGTGCCAGCAGCTCCACCCCGGTGGCAGCGGCGAACACCGGGGAGCTGTTTTTT,CASSSTPVAAANTGELFF
TRBV2,NA,TRBJ2-3,TRBD2,TGTGCCAGCAGTGAAGTCTACGGGAGGGCCGAAAGTACCGCAGATACGCAGTATTTT,CASSEVYGRAESTADTQYF
TRBV6-1,few,TRBJ2-2,NA,TGTGCCAGCAGTGAACGAAGGGGGAATACCGGGGAGCTGTTTTTT,CASSERRGNTGELFF
TRBV29-1,NA,TRBJ2-5,NA,TGCAGCGTTGAAGGACACTACCAAGAGACCCAGTACTTC,CSVEGHYQETQYF
TRBV7-2,NA,TRBJ2-7,NA,TGTGCCAGCAGCCGCGAGCGGTTCTCCTACGAGCAGTACTTC,CASSRERFSYEQYF
TRBV9,NA,TRBJ2-1,TRBD2,TGTGCCAGCAGCGACGGACTAGCGGGTTTTGAGCAGTTCTTC,CASSDGLAGFEQFF
TRBV19,NA,TRBJ2-2,TRBD1,TGTGCCAGTAGTATAGACGGGCCGGGACAGGGGGTCCTAACGAACACCGGGGAGCTGTTTTTT,CASSIDGPGQGVLTNTGELFF
TRBV7-3,NA,TRBJ2-2,TRBD1,TGTGCCAGCAGCTTATTCCCCCCACAGGGGGTTAACACCGGGGAGCTGTTTTTT,CASSLFPPQGVNTGELFF
TRBV5-4,NA,TRBJ2-1,TRBD2,TGTGCCAGCAGCTTCACTAGCGGGAGGGCCCGCTCCTACAATGAGCAGTTCTTC,CASSFTSGRARSYNEQFF
TRBV12-5,NA,TRBJ2-1,NA,TGTGCTAGTGGTTTGGTACTACCCCTAGCGATGGGAATGGGTGAGCAGTTCTTC,CASGLVLPLAMGMGEQFF
TRBV4-3,NA,TRBJ2-2,NA,TGCGCCAGCAGCCAAAGCCTCTACACCGGGGAGCTGTTTTTT,CASSQSLYTGELFF
TRBV28,NA,TRBJ1-6,NA,TGTGCCAGCAGTACCCCAGGTTCACCCCTCCACTTT,CASSTPGSPLHF
TRBV9,NA,TRBJ2-3,NA,TGTGCCAGCAGCGCACCGAGAGGGAGACGGATTTCCACAGATACGCAGTATTTT,CASSAPRGRRISTDTQYF
TRBV30,NA,TRBJ1-6,TRBD1,TGTGCCTGGAGTGCGACAGGGGAGAGGTCACCCCTCCACTTT,CAWSATGERSPLHF
TRBV11-2,NA,TRBJ1-1,NA,TGTGCCAGCAGCTTGAATCAGGGAAACACTGAAGCTTTCTTT,CASSLNQGNTEAFF
TRBV3-1/TRBV3-2,once,TRBJ1-2,TRBD1,TGTGCCAGCAGCCAAGGGTGGGACAGCTATGGCTACACCTTC,CASSQGWDSYGYTF
TRBV19,NA,TRBJ2-3,NA,TGTGCCAGTAGTATTGCGGGCATCTCAGATACGCAGTATTTT,CASSIAGISDTQYF
TRBV12-5,NA,TRBJ2-1,TRBD1,TGTGCTAGTGGGGGGACAGGCTCCTACAATGAGCAGTTCTTC,CASGGTGSYNEQFF
TRBV2,once,TRBJ1-4,NA,TGTGCCAGCAGTGGAGGGCGGGGGGATGAAAAACTGTTTTTT,CASSGGRGDEKLFF
TRBV5-1,NA,TRBJ1-1,TRBD1,TGCGCCAGCAGCTTATCGGACAGGGCGTACACTGAAGCTTTCTTT,CASSLSDRAYTEAFF
TRBV11-3,NA,TRBJ2-2,NA,TGTGCCAGCAGCCTCTACACCGGGGAGCTGTTTTTT,CASSLYTGELFF
TRBV27,once,TRBJ1-6,NA,TGTGCCACCCGGACAGCCAATTCACCCCTCCACTTT,CATRTANSPLHF
TRBV7-9,NA,TRBJ2-1,TRBD2,TGTGCCAGCAGCTTAGGTAGGGCTAGCGGGAGTGGTGAGCAGTTCTTC,CASSLGRASGSGEQFF
TRBV5-1,NA,TRBJ1-1,NA,TGCGCCAGCAGCTTGGCGGTACTCGGTTTGAGCGCTGAAGCTTTCTTT,CASSLAVLGLSAEAFF
TRBV6-2/TRBV6-3,NA,TRBJ2-1,TRBD2,TGTGCCAGCAGTTACCCTGAAGTAGTGCTTGGGACTAGCTTCATGTATGAGCAGTTCTTC,CASSYPEVVLGTSFMYEQFF
TRBV9,NA,TRBJ2-2,NA,TGTGCCAGCAGCGTAGTAGCAGGGGGGGAGCTGTTTTTT,CASSVVAGGELFF
TRBV7-9,NA,TRBJ1-3,TRBD1,TGTGCCAGCAGCCTGGGACAGGGGGATCCTGGAAACACCATATATTTT,CASSLGQGDPGNTIYF
TRBV6-5,NA,TRBJ2-2,NA,TGTGCCAGCAGTTACTCCGGGGGCACCGGGGAGCTGTTTTTT,CASSYSGGTGELFF